This T cell receptor beta chain was documented in a study of T cells after yellow fever vaccination. Broader study findings: Of the clonotypes, a small share occurred in both CD4 and CD8 compartments. Any FACS-sorted repertoire could hold abundant clonotypes that contaminate it from the bulk population. Re-detected after boosting: most primary clones, about 95% of CD4 and roughly 88% of CD8.

TCRdb re-called the 5' RACE reads with MiXCR, one entry per CDR3 protein. The table records 300,000 to 350,000 distinct CDR3 sequences, about 4% of them present only once. Concerning this clonotype: The antigen is not known.

CDR1 and CDR2 (germline): SGHRS, YFSETQ. This CDR3 has 18 residues. V gave up 0 bases and J gave up 0 bases; unmatched junction bases: 8. This TCR derives from a man younger than 35 who received the YFV17D yellow fever vaccine. The rearrangement links TRBV5-1 to TRBJ1-4; TRBD1 agrees at 7 bases. The sequencing here drew on PBMCs, taken 5 days after the yellow fever booster vaccination. In nucleotides, the CDR3 is TGCGCCAGCAGCTTGGCCCGGGACAGCCGTGCAACTAATGAAAAACTGTTTTTT. This gives the protein CASSLARDSRATNEKLFF.